This TCR beta chain was recovered during a study of CD8 T cells in Susac syndrome. Relapsing-remitting disease, either stable or active, was present in the multiple sclerosis controls, who were treatment-naive patients. RNA totalling roughly 0.5 to 1 ug underwent reverse transcription with random hexamers. TCRdb re-analysed the immunoSEQ multiplex PCR reads in MiXCR, keeping a single row per CDR3 protein. The sample lists fewer than 300,000 distinct CDR3 sequences, about 85% occurring once. V lost 3 bases to trimming and J lost 7 bases, with 12 bases between them. This CDR3 has 13 amino acids. This receptor was obtained from a human donor with multiple sclerosis. Sequencing was carried out using CD8+ T cells from PBMCs. The gene calls are TRBV12-3 or TRBV12-4 and TRBJ2-5, with D perhaps matching TRBD2 (6 bases). Here the CDR3 DNA reads TGTGCCAGCAGTTTTGGGCCCGGGGGGACCCAGTACTTC. Translated: CASSFGPGGTQYF.